The present TCR beta chain was sequenced within a study of a mutant IDH1 vaccine in newly diagnosed glioma. Sample time point: week 11, during vaccination. With topical imiquimod, each dose of the vaccine consisted of 300 ug of mutant IDH1 20-mer peptide. Donor diagnoses consisted of new WHO grade 3 or 4 IDH1-mutant, ATRX-lost astrocytomas. Remarks on this clone: What it binds is unknown.

Some clones are missing from TCRdb's copy, which holds only in-frame ones; the method was immunoSEQ multiplex PCR. The sample has around 53,000 clones, roughly 90% seen once. Sequences were derived from PBMCs, sampled from a glioma patient whose treatment included an IDH1 peptide vaccine. The TCR comes from a middle-aged man with glioma.

CDR3 protein: CASSPDRGYEQYF. The CDR3 nucleotides read TGTGCCAGCAGCCCGGACAGGGGCTACGAGCAGTACTTC. The chain recombines TRBV11-2 with TRBJ2-7, with TRBD1 identical over 9 bases. The CDR3 length is 13 residues. Trimming removed 5 bases from V and 3 bases from J; junction bases left unmatched: 2. CDR1 is SGHAT and CDR2 is FQNNGV in the germline V gene.